This T cell receptor (beta chain) was observed in a study of shared clonotypes between healthy human individuals. Across the study: Two women and a few men aged 18 to 49 served as donors. Three plates each covered CD4 naive and memory; CD8 naive two, CD8 memory one.

Repertoires were generated with immunoSEQ multiplex PCR, while TCRdb's copy carries only in-frame clones and drops some. The sample lists about 1 million clones, 70% to 80% seen once, with over 1.3% in the top ten. Notes on the study in general: Naive CD4 clonotypes were shared across a handful of donors at roughly 5.3%. Genetic and exposure-history diversity was limited by the few donors.

For this clone: Antigen specificity is unknown. Other DNA sequences in the sample encode the same CDR3.

V lost 0 bases to trimming and J lost 0 bases, with 7 bases between them. CDR1 and CDR2 from the germline V gene are SGHKS and YYEKEE (reference sequence). CDR3 size: 14 residues. The origin of this receptor is a man between 18 and 29 years old in good health. The chain couples TRBV5-5 to TRBJ2-7; D call uncertain. Sequencing input: memory CD4+ T cells sorted from blood. Regarding subset: CD45RA-negative fraction. The CDR3 DNA is TGTGCCAGCAGCTTGGGAAGGAGCTCCTACGAGCAGTACTTC. Its protein is CASSLGRSSYEQYF.